These T cell receptor beta chains were read from a single sample in a study of cytomegalovirus exposure and HLA in healthy donors. Here immunoSEQ multiplex PCR was the method, and the copy in TCRdb shows in-frame clones only, minus some. Of tens of thousands of clones in the sample, roughly 94% were seen once. Sequencing was done on a sample of PBMCs. The source is a man between 18 and 29 years old in good health and CMV-seropositive. Each CDR3 is given with its conserved first and last residue. The D gene is left open where the match is weak. Clone size is not always given. Where it is, it says once, few, many or a class for expanded clones.

clone size,V gene,J gene,CDR3 length,D gene,CDR3 protein,CDR3 DNA
NA,TRBV11-3,TRBJ2-2,12,NA,CASSPPTGELFF,TGTGCCAGCAGCCCCCCAACCGGGGAGCTGTTTTTT
NA,TRBV7-3,TRBJ1-2,15,NA,CASSLTGGSPYGYTF,TGTGCCAGCAGCTTAACGGGGGGGTCGCCCTATGGCTACACCTTC
NA,TRBV4-1,TRBJ2-2,17,TRBD2,CASSVISGTSSSGELFF,TGCGCCAGCAGCGTTATATCCGGGACTAGCTCTTCCGGGGAGCTGTTTTTT
NA,TRBV10-3,TRBJ2-3,15,NA,CAIKSQGGFTDTQYF,TGTGCCATCAAATCCCAGGGGGGTTTCACAGATACGCAGTATTTT
once,TRBV19,TRBJ1-1,13,NA,CASSFGQYTEAFF,TGTGCCAGTAGTTTTGGGCAGTACACTGAAGCTTTCTTT
NA,TRBV6-5,TRBJ2-5,15,TRBD2,CASSSGLAGAETQYF,TGTGCCAGCAGTTCCGGACTAGCGGGGGCCGAGACCCAGTACTTC
NA,TRBV5-4,TRBJ1-1,15,TRBD1,CASSLARTGNTEAFF,TGTGCCAGCAGCTTGGCAAGGACAGGGAACACTGAAGCTTTCTTT
NA,TRBV7-2,TRBJ2-7,15,TRBD1,CASSPQTGSSYEQYF,TGTGCCAGCAGTCCTCAGACAGGGAGTTCCTACGAGCAGTACTTC
NA,TRBV2,TRBJ1-5,15,TRBD1,CASKGDRVSNQPQHF,TGTGCCTCTAAGGGGGACAGGGTTTCAAATCAGCCCCAGCATTTT
NA,TRBV30,TRBJ1-5,15,NA,CAWSGRSYSNQPQHF,TGTGCCTGGAGTGGGAGATCTTATAGCAATCAGCCCCAGCATTTT
NA,TRBV4-1,TRBJ1-2,13,NA,CASSQPGEDGYTF,TGCGCCAGCAGCCAACCAGGGGAAGACGGCTACACCTTC
NA,TRBV6-5,TRBJ2-5,16,NA,CASSYQITRFQETQYF,TGTGCCAGCAGTTACCAAATAACACGTTTCCAAGAGACCCAGTACTTC
once,TRBV2,TRBJ2-5,15,TRBD1,CASRTGQGARETQYF,TGTGCCAGCCGGACCGGGCAGGGGGCCAGGGAGACCCAGTACTTC
NA,TRBV19,TRBJ1-2,14,NA,CASRLQGGVIGYTF,TGTGCCAGTAGGTTACAGGGAGGGGTAATCGGCTACACCTTC
NA,TRBV27,TRBJ1-4,17,NA,CASRARGFGKYNEKLFF,TGTGCCAGCAGGGCCAGGGGCTTCGGGAAATACAATGAAAAACTGTTTTTT
NA,TRBV5-1,TRBJ2-1,14,NA,CASSLQGSVNEQFF,TGCGCCAGCAGCTTGCAGGGGTCCGTCAATGAGCAGTTCTTC
NA,TRBV27,TRBJ2-3,17,TRBD2,CASSFEGLAARSDTQYF,TGTGCCAGCAGTTTCGAGGGACTAGCCGCGAGATCAGATACGCAGTATTTT
NA,TRBV2,TRBJ2-7,14,TRBD2,CASSLGAGAPEQYF,TGTGCCAGCAGTCTGGGAGCGGGGGCCCCCGAGCAGTACTTC
few,TRBV11-3,TRBJ2-2,16,NA,CASSPGATAITGELFF,TGTGCCAGCAGCCCGGGAGCAACCGCGATCACCGGGGAGCTGTTTTTT
NA,TRBV18,TRBJ1-5,16,NA,CASSPSSLQSNQPQHF,TGTGCCAGCTCACCTTCGTCGTTGCAGAGCAATCAGCCCCAGCATTTT
NA,TRBV6-4,TRBJ1-5,13,NA,CASSEGANQPQHF,TGTGCCAGCAGTGAAGGGGCGAATCAGCCCCAGCATTTT
NA,TRBV7-2,TRBJ2-7,15,TRBD2,CASSLLAGGPYEQYF,TGTGCCAGCAGCCTACTAGCGGGAGGACCCTACGAGCAGTACTTC
NA,TRBV6-6,TRBJ1-4,14,TRBD1,CASRTGGGSEKLFF,TGTGCCAGCAGAACAGGGGGCGGGAGTGAAAAACTGTTTTTT
NA,TRBV4-2,TRBJ2-7,12,NA,CASSKSGYEQYF,TGTGCCAGCAGCAAATCAGGATACGAGCAGTACTTC
NA,TRBV7-9,TRBJ2-5,15,TRBD2,CASSLPSGEEETQYF,TGTGCCAGCAGCCTCCCTAGCGGAGAGGAAGAGACCCAGTACTTC
NA,TRBV6-5,TRBJ2-5,13,NA,CASGGRGWETQYF,TGTGCCAGTGGGGGCCGAGGGTGGGAGACCCAGTACTTC
once,TRBV5-4,TRBJ2-7,15,TRBD2,CASSGGTSGGYEQYF,TGTGCCAGCAGCGGCGGGACTAGCGGGGGCTACGAGCAGTACTTC
NA,TRBV4-2,TRBJ1-1,15,NA,CASSEAGAVDTEAFF,TGTGCCAGCAGCGAAGCAGGGGCAGTGGACACTGAAGCTTTCTTT
NA,TRBV7-2,TRBJ1-4,14,NA,CASSLTGFSEKLFF,TGTGCCAGCAGCTTAACAGGGTTTTCCGAAAAACTGTTTTTT
NA,TRBV5-4,TRBJ1-4,14,TRBD1,CASSSGQGGEKLFF,TGTGCCAGCAGCTCGGGACAGGGAGGTGAAAAACTGTTTTTT
NA,TRBV19,TRBJ2-2,16,TRBD2,CASQLAGGRGTGELFF,TGTGCCAGCCAACTAGCGGGAGGGCGCGGCACCGGGGAGCTGTTTTTT
NA,TRBV7-8,TRBJ2-3,13,TRBD2,CATGLAGTDTQYF,TGTGCCACGGGACTAGCGGGGACGGATACGCAGTATTTT
NA,TRBV27,TRBJ2-3,15,TRBD1,CASSQDRGRFDTQYF,TGTGCCAGCAGTCAGGACAGGGGGCGTTTTGATACGCAGTATTTT
NA,TRBV28,TRBJ2-6,15,NA,CASSSGGSGANVLTF,TGTGCCAGCAGTTCAGGCGGGTCCGGGGCCAACGTCCTGACTTTC
NA,TRBV6-5,TRBJ2-5,14,NA,CASSYPVPGETQYF,TGTGCCAGCAGTTACCCCGTCCCAGGAGAGACCCAGTACTTC
once,TRBV11-2,TRBJ2-5,16,TRBD2,CASSYGLAGVSETQYF,TGTGCCAGCAGCTATGGACTAGCGGGAGTAAGTGAGACCCAGTACTTC
NA,TRBV28,TRBJ2-3,13,NA,CASKMGGRDTQYF,TGTGCCAGCAAAATGGGAGGAAGAGATACGCAGTATTTT
NA,TRBV9,TRBJ2-5,16,TRBD2,CASSPPSLAGGETQYF,TGTGCCAGCAGCCCCCCCTCACTAGCGGGAGGGGAGACCCAGTACTTC
NA,TRBV4-2,TRBJ1-3,18,NA,CASSQVRGLIASGNTIYF,TGTGCCAGCAGCCAAGTACGTGGACTGATTGCCTCTGGAAACACCATATATTTT
NA,TRBV28,TRBJ2-4,15,NA,CASSLKEWAKNIQYF,TGTGCCAGCAGTTTAAAGGAGTGGGCCAAAAACATTCAGTACTTC
NA,TRBV7-9,TRBJ1-4,15,NA,CASTRDSGSYEKLFF,TGTGCCAGCACCCGAGATTCGGGATCCTATGAAAAACTGTTTTTT